One sample yielded the 26 T cell receptor beta chains listed below, sequenced in a study of T cell repertoires in cytomegalovirus infection (dated by TCRdb to between 2019 and 2020). Data came from an Illumina HiSeq 1500. TCRdb redid the processing of the public reads, applying fastp at Q25 and MiXCR, and retained in-frame beta chains. Under each unique CDR3 protein, matching rows form one entry showing the most common genes and DNA. The table for this sample lists 510,000 or so distinct CDR3 sequences; more than 20% of them were counted only once. The ten most abundant clones make up approximately 13% of the sample. The sequenced sample was PBMCs. These receptor sequences come from a human donor in good health (CMV status not recorded). Some clones in this sample may be carry-over from other donors' samples.

This clonotype was counted between two and nine times. The V gene is TRBV2, the J gene TRBJ2-3; 10 nucleotides match TRBD2. Germline V lookup: CDR1 SNHLY, CDR2 FYNNEI. This CDR3 has 14 residues. The V gene end was trimmed by 7 bases and the J gene end by 4 bases; junction bases not matched to a gene: 5. The CDR3 DNA follows: TGTGCCAGCAATACCCTAGCGGGAGCAGATACGCAGTATTTT. It translates to CASNTLAGADTQYF.

A few counts support this clonotype. The J gene is TRBJ2-1, the V gene TRBV7-2; tentatively, D is TRBD2 (6 bases). The CDR3 covers 16 residues. From germline, CDR1 is SGHTA and CDR2 FQGNSA. V was pared by 8 bases and J by 7 bases, with 24 bases between. The CDR3: CASLEAAAGTGNEQFF. CDR3 nucleotide sequence: TGTGCCAGCCTAGAGGCGGCGGCAGGGACTGGGAATGAGCAGTTCTTC.

In this sample, this clonotype turned up a few times. The chain recombines TRBV12-3 or TRBV12-4 with TRBJ1-5; tentative D call: TRBD1 (5 bases). Trimming shortened V by 6 bases and J by 5 bases, and 20 bases separated the two germline ends. The CDR3 sequence is 16 residues long. This chain's CDR3 is CASSLTGPGFHQPQHF. The CDR3 coding sequence is TGTGCCAGCAGCCTTACAGGACCCGGGTTTCATCAGCCCCAGCATTTT.

This clonotype was picked up many times. The chain uses TRBV7-2 and TRBJ2-1; 7 bases agree with TRBD2. CDR3 size: 16 residues. V gave up 1 base and J gave up 8 bases; unmatched junction bases: 11. Germline CDR1 and CDR2: SGHTA and FQGNSA. DNA of the CDR3: TGTGCCAGCAGCTTAGGGGGCGGGAGCCCCAGGGATGAGCAGTTCTTC. Translation gives CASSLGGGSPRDEQFF.

This clonotype was seen a few times. V gene TRBV7-2 combines with J gene TRBJ2-2; TRBD2 matches 8 bases. The CDR3 spans 15 residues. From germline, CDR1 is SGHTA and CDR2 FQGNSA. Trimming at V came to 7 bases and at J to 5 bases, leaving 9 bases not matched to a gene. The CDR3 sequence: CASTRRGGGTGELFF. The CDR3, as DNA: TGTGCCAGCACCCGACGGGGGGGGGGGACCGGGGAGCTGTTTTTT.

This clonotype was counted only a few times. V usage is TRBV6-1 and J usage is TRBJ2-7; D gene unclear. This CDR3 region has 14 residues. Germline V gives CDR1 MNHNS, CDR2 SASEGT. V shed 6 bases and J shed 0 bases, with 12 bases lying between them. The CDR3 DNA follows: TGTGCCAGCAGGCAGCAAGACTCCTCCTACGAGCAGTACTTC. Translated, it gives CASRQQDSSYEQYF.

Concerning this clonotype: This may be a read error: a much more frequent sequence differs by one nucleotide. This chain links TRBV7-2 with TRBJ2-1; no clear D. V lost 0 bases, J lost 8 bases, and 8 bases lay in between. Germline CDR1 reads SGHTA; CDR2 reads FQGNSA. The CDR3 is made up of 13 amino acids. CDR3 sequence: CASSLAVFYEQFF. The CDR3 bases are TGTGCCAGCAGCTTAGCCGTCTTCTATGAGCAGTTCTTC.

The rearrangement links TRBV18 to TRBJ2-1; TRBD2 matches 8 bases. This CDR3 has 17 amino acids. The germline gives CDR1 KGHSH, CDR2 LQKENI. Trimming cost V 2 bases and J 0 bases; bases outside gene matches: 6. CDR3 sequence: CASSPTQRGTSYNEQFF. The CDR3 nucleotides read TGTGCCAGCTCACCAACCCAGCGGGGGACCTCCTACAATGAGCAGTTCTTC.

Here the CDR3 reads CASRGAGNYEQYV. CDR3 coding DNA: TGTGCCAGCAGGGGGGCGGGAAATTACGAGCAGTACGTC. The chain joins TRBV2 to TRBJ2-7; D possibly uses TRBD1 or TRBD2 (6 bases each). V lost 6 bases and J lost 4, with 13 bases in between. The CDR3 contains 13 residues. CDR1 and CDR2 (germline): SNHLY, FYNNEI.

This clonotype has a count of ten or more. The rearrangement uses TRBV7-8 and TRBJ2-1; weak D call: TRBD1 (6 bases). CDR1 is SGHVS and CDR2 is FQNEAQ in the germline V gene. Trimming removed 5 bases at V and 3 bases at J, with 17 bases between. This CDR3 spans 16 amino acids. The CDR3 bases are TGTGCCAGCAGCCCACCCCGGGACACGCTCTACAATGAGCAGTTCTTC. This encodes CASSPPRDTLYNEQFF.

The rearrangement links TRBV6-1 to TRBJ2-1; D may be TRBD1 or TRBD2 (5 bases each). Germline V CDR1 and CDR2: MNHNS, SASEGT. V dropped 5 bases and J dropped 12 bases, with 20 bases sitting between them. The CDR3 sequence is 14 residues long. The CDR3 protein is CASSSGTTMMGQFF. The DNA of the CDR3 is TGTGCCAGCAGTTCCGGGACCACAATGATGGGGCAGTTCTTC.

The gene calls are TRBV6-2 or TRBV6-3 and TRBJ2-3; D call uncertain. The CDR3 loop spans 16 amino acids. Germline-derived CDR1 and CDR2 are MNHEY and SVGEGT. V lost 5 bases and J lost 6, with 21 bases in between. Written as DNA, the CDR3 is TGTGCCAGCAGTAAAAGGATACTTCAAAAGCCTGATACGCAGTATTTT. Translated: CASSKRILQKPDTQYF.

The rearrangement uses TRBV28 and TRBJ1-2; 8 nucleotides align to TRBD1. Germline V gene sequence: CDR1 MDHEN, CDR2 SYDVKM. The length of the CDR3 is 17 residues. V shed 6 bases and J 3 bases; nucleotides not matched to a gene: 15. The CDR3 nucleotides read TGTGCCAGCAGATCCGGACAGGGAAGTGGTATGGACTATGGCTACACCTTC. This gives the protein CASRSGQGSGMDYGYTF.

V gene TRBV19 combines with J gene TRBJ1-5; no definite D call. Trimming stripped 2 bases from V and 8 bases from J, with 25 bases between. The CDR3 contains 18 residues. Germline V lookup: CDR1 LNHDA, CDR2 SQIVND (reference sequence). The CDR3 protein is CASSISPPVSDFLKPQHF. The CDR3 coding sequence is TGTGCCAGTAGTATATCACCCCCCGTATCTGACTTCCTGAAGCCCCAGCATTTT.

V and J are TRBV6-5 and TRBJ1-6, with a weak D call TRBD1 (5 bases). Germline V gene lookup returns CDR1 MNHEY and CDR2 SVGAGI. The CDR3 loop spans 15 amino acids. V dropped 11 bases and J dropped 2 bases, with 16 bases sitting between them. The CDR3 spells CAAGDPPTYNSPLHF. The CDR3 nucleotides are TGTGCCGCCGGGGACCCCCCGACCTATAATTCACCCCTCCACTTT.

About this clonotype: Given a much more abundant clone one base away, this may be a read error. V gene TRBV7-8 combines with J gene TRBJ2-7; 12 nucleotides agree with TRBD2. CDR3 length: 18 amino acids. Per germline, CDR1 SGHVS and CDR2 FQNEAQ. CDR3 sequence: CASRQTSGRWFGAYEQCV. The CDR3 coding sequence is TGTGCCAGCAGACAGACTAGCGGGAGATGGTTCGGCGCCTACGAGCAGTGCGTC.

This clonotype was seen once. This chain uses TRBV24-1 with TRBJ2-3; 8 positions agree with TRBD1. This CDR3 is built from 16 residues. Germline CDR1 is KGHDR and CDR2 is SFDVKD. Germline trimming cut 1 base from V and 6 bases from J; bases unmatched to any gene: 8. CDR3 bases: TGTGCCACCAGTGATTTCACCCAGGGGGCGGGGGATACGCAGTATTTT. This gives the protein CATSDFTQGAGDTQYF.

CDR3 DNA sequence: TGTGCCAGCAGCCTGGGCATACTGGTTAATTCACCCCTCCACTTT. It encodes CASSLGILVNSPLHF. The gene calls are TRBV11-2 and TRBJ1-6, with D uncertain. V lost 5 bases and J lost 6, with 14 bases in between. CDR3 length equals 15 residues. Germline loops: CDR1 SGHAT, CDR2 FQNNGV.

This clonotype appeared a few times. CDR3 residues: CAISELWEGYNEQFF. CDR3 in DNA: TGTGCCATCAGTGAGTTGTGGGAGGGCTACAATGAGCAGTTCTTC. The J gene is TRBJ2-1, the V gene TRBV10-3; 7 nucleotides align to TRBD2. Germline V gene lookup returns CDR1 ENHRY and CDR2 SYGVKD. The CDR3 spans 15 residues. V lost 1 base to trimming and J lost 3 bases; unmatched junction nucleotides: 3.

This clonotype has just a few counts. The V call is TRBV12-3 or TRBV12-4, the J call TRBJ1-1; D may be TRBD1 (5 bases). V was pared by 11 bases and J by 1 base, with 11 bases between. The CDR3 length is 12 residues. The CDR3, as DNA: TGTGCCGCCAGGGACGGGAACACTGAAGCTTTCTTT. Protein product: CAARDGNTEAFF.

The chain uses TRBV29-1 and TRBJ1-1, with 7 nucleotides matching TRBD1. There are 13 residues in the CDR3. The ends lost 3 bases at V and 6 bases at J; junction bases unmatched: 7. Germline loops: CDR1 SQVTM, CDR2 ANQGSEA. The CDR3 sequence: CSVDATGLAEAFF. CDR3 DNA: TGCAGCGTTGATGCGACAGGGCTGGCTGAAGCTTTCTTT.

This clonotype was counted ten times or more. CDR3 in amino acids: CASGDYSNQPQHF. CDR3 nucleotides: TGTGCCAGCGGAGACTACTCCAATCAGCCCCAGCATTTT. The chain is built from TRBV6-6 and TRBJ1-5, with D unclear. Germline lookup yields CDR1 MNHNY and CDR2 SVGAGI (reference sequence). CDR3 size: 13 residues. V was trimmed by 8 bases and J by 3 bases, leaving 11 bases between them.

This clonotype has only a few counts. This chain links TRBV7-9 with TRBJ2-7; D gene ambiguous. Trimming took 3 bases from V and 6 from J, leaving 12 bases between them. The length of the CDR3 is 13 residues. Germline CDR1 SEHNR, CDR2 FQNEAQ (reference sequence). The DNA of the CDR3 is TGTGCCAGCAGCTTTTCAACTCGTGGCGAGCAGTACTTC. It encodes CASSFSTRGEQYF.

This clonotype was counted between two and nine times. The chain combines TRBV18 with TRBJ2-1; 7 bases are shared with TRBD1. Germline trimming cut 5 bases from V and 0 bases from J; bases unmatched to any gene: 4. The CDR3 runs to 15 residues. Germline V gene data show CDR1 as KGHSH and CDR2 as LQKENI. The DNA for the CDR3 is TGTGCCAGCTCATCTTCAGGGGGCTCCTACAATGAGCAGTTCTTC. As protein: CASSSSGGSYNEQFF. Filled out from reference TRBV18 and TRBJ2-1, the complete variable domain reads NAGVMQNPRHLVRRRGQEARLRCSPMKGHSHVYWYRQLPEEGLKFMVYLQKENIIDESGMPKERFSAEFPKEGPSILRIQQVVRGDSAAYFCASSSSGGSYNEQFFGPGTRLTVL.

This clonotype was seen more than once but under ten times. This chain uses TRBV12-5 with TRBJ2-4; 13 bases agree with TRBD2. Germline V CDR1 and CDR2: LGHNT, FRNRAP. The CDR3 is 18 residues long. The trim removed 7 bases at V and 0 bases at J, leaving 9 bases unmatched. The CDR3 loop reads CASAPGTSGTLAKNIQYF. The DNA for the CDR3 is TGTGCTAGTGCACCGGGGACTAGCGGGACTTTAGCCAAAAACATTCAGTACTTC.

This clonotype has more than one count but fewer than ten. A read error may produce the germline difference seen at one junction end. This chain connects TRBV7-2 to TRBJ1-5; maybe TRBD1 (6 bases). The V gene's germline CDR1 is SGHTA and CDR2 FQGNSA. This CDR3 comprises 12 residues. CDR3 protein: CASSLAGHPTNF. The CDR3 DNA follows: TGTGCCAGCAGCTTAGCGGGACACCCGACGAATTTT. Full variable domain (outside the CDR3, taken from reference TRBV7-2 and TRBJ1-5): GAGVSQSPSNKVTEKGKDVELRCDPISGHTALYWYRQSLGQGLEFLIYFQGNSAPDKSGLPSDRFSAERTGGSVSTLTIQRTQQEDSAVYLCASSLAGHPTNFGDGTRLSIL.